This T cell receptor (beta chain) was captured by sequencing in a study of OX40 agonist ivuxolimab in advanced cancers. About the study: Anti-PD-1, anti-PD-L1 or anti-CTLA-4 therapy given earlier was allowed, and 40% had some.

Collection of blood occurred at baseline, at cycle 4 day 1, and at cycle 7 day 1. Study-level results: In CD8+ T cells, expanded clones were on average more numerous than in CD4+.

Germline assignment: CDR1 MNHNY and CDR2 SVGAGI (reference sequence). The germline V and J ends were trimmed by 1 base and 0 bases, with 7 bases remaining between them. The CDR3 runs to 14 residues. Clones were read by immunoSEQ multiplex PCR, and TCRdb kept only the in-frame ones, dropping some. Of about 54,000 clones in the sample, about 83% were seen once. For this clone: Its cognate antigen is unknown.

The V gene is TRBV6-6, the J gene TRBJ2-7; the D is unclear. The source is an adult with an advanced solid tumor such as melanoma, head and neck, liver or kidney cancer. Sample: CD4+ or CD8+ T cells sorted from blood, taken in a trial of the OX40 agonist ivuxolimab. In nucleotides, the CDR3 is TGTGCCAGCAGTTACTTAAGATTCTCCTACGAGCAGTACTTC. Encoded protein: CASSYLRFSYEQYF.